These 24 T cell receptor beta chains were sequenced from one sample in a study of blood T cell repertoires in COVID-19 (dated by TCRdb to 2018 to 2020). Libraries were constructed by the immunoSEQ multiplex PCR assay. In TCRdb, the immuneACCESS table is reduced to in-frame sequences with V and J assigned. These tables do not hold every clone; where another copy was compared, an unresolved V gene accounts for under half, and the others remain unexplained. In this sample the table shows about 100,000 clones, over 75% of which occur a single time. The ten largest clones take up around 6.9% of the sample. The sequencing sample was made of peripheral blood. Receptors originate from a woman aged 60-75 years with acute or convalescent COVID-19.

This sequence joins TRBV6-5 and TRBJ1-3; no firm D call. Germline V lookup: CDR1 MNHEY, CDR2 SVGAGI. The CDR3 is made up of 15 amino acids. The V and J ends lost 6 bases and 4 bases respectively, with 16 bases between them. In DNA form, the CDR3 reads TGTGCCAGCAGCTTCCTACCCCGTTCAGGAAACACCATATATTTT. This sequence encodes CASSFLPRSGNTIYF.

This chain joins TRBV27 and TRBJ1-5, with 9 bases that match TRBD1. The CDR3 contains 19 residues. In germline, CDR1 is MNHEY, CDR2 SMNVEV (reference sequence). J lost 3 bases, V lost 3 bases, and 15 bases had no gene match. In DNA, the CDR3 is TGTGCCAGCAGTTTGCGACCAGCCTCCGGGACAGGGCTCAATCAGCCCCAGCATTTT. Its protein product is CASSLRPASGTGLNQPQHF.

The chain has TRBV6-2 or TRBV6-3 and TRBJ2-2; 7 bases fit TRBD2. Germline V gives CDR1 MNHEY, CDR2 SVGEGT. This CDR3 has 16 amino acids. Losses at the gene ends were 0 bases for V and 6 bases for J; bases not matched to a gene: 7. CDR3 sequence reads: CASSYSGRALSGELFF. The CDR3 region has the DNA TGTGCCAGCAGTTACTCGGGGAGGGCCCTTTCCGGGGAGCTGTTTTTT.

CDR3 nucleotides: TGTGCCAGCAGCCCTGCAGTGGAGGGGATGGGCTACACCTTC. It is translated as CASSPAVEGMGYTF. The V gene is TRBV3-1 (or the pseudogene TRBV3-2), the J gene TRBJ1-2; tentative D call: TRBD1 (5 bases). V gave up 4 bases and J gave up 8 bases, with 17 bases separating them. The germline V gene encodes CDR1 LGHDT and CDR2 YNNKEL (reference sequence). The CDR3 length is 14 residues.

The chain carries TRBV27 and TRBJ2-7; 10 positions agree with TRBD2. The germline gives CDR1 MNHEY, CDR2 SMNVEV (reference sequence). The CDR3 loop spans 16 amino acids. The ends lost 6 bases at V and 3 bases at J; junction bases unmatched: 11. The CDR3 is CASSPSSGSPIYEQYF. For the CDR3, the DNA is TGTGCCAGCAGCCCTTCTAGCGGGAGCCCCATCTACGAGCAGTACTTC.

The rearrangement links TRBV9 to TRBJ2-1, with a possible D match to TRBD2 (5 bases). Germline CDR1 is SGDLS and CDR2 is YYNGEE. The CDR3 loop spans 15 amino acids. Trimming left V 0 bases short and J 6 bases short, with 13 bases between. CDR3: CASSVGLASPNEQFF. The CDR3 DNA reads as TGTGCCAGCAGCGTAGGGCTAGCTTCCCCCAATGAGCAGTTCTTC.

The chain has TRBV11-2 and TRBJ2-6, with 7 bases lining up with TRBD1. CDR3 length: 17 residues. The germline CDR1 and CDR2 sequences are SGHAT and FQNNGV. V gave up 1 base and J gave up 5 bases; unmatched junction bases: 8. The CDR3 DNA reads as TGTGCCAGCAGCTTAGCCGTAACAGGGGTGAGGGCCAACGTCCTGACTTTC. Amino acids: CASSLAVTGVRANVLTF. The full variable domain, in which reference TRBV11-2 and TRBJ2-6 provide the parts outside the CDR3, is EAGVAQSPRYKIIEKRQSVAFWCNPISGHATLYWYQQILGQGPKLLIQFQNNGVVDDSQLPKDRFSAERLKGVDSTLKIQPAKLEDSAVYLCASSLAVTGVRANVLTFGAGSRLTVL.

V is TRBV7-2 and J is TRBJ2-3; TRBD2 matches at 8 bases. The trim removed 3 bases at V and 6 bases at J, leaving 2 bases unmatched. The CDR3 covers 13 residues. Germline V gene sequence: CDR1 SGHTA, CDR2 FQGNSA. The CDR3: CASSLGGRDTQYF. The CDR3 DNA is TGTGCCAGCAGCTTGGGCGGGAGGGATACGCAGTATTTT.

The V and J genes are TRBV6-5 and TRBJ1-1; 9 nucleotides line up with TRBD1. CDR1 MNHEY and CDR2 SVGAGI come from the germline V gene. The CDR3 covers 15 residues. The trim removed 1 base at V and 11 bases at J, leaving 11 bases unmatched. The CDR3 coding sequence is TGTGCCAGCAGTTACTTCAAAGGACAGGGGATTTTGGCTTTCTTT. This sequence encodes CASSYFKGQGILAFF.

The chain carries TRBV6-5 and TRBJ1-2; D unresolved. Trimming pared 2 bases from V and 4 bases from J, leaving 8 bases between. CDR3 length: 13 amino acids. Germline V CDR1 and CDR2: MNHEY, SVGAGI. The CDR3 sequence: CASSYESFYGYTF. The CDR3 DNA reads as TGTGCCAGCAGTTACGAGTCCTTCTATGGCTACACCTTC.

J is TRBJ2-2 and V is TRBV5-6; tentative D call: TRBD2 (6 bases). The CDR3 consists of 15 residues. CDR1 SGHDT and CDR2 YYEEEE come from the germline V gene. V was clipped by 1 base and J by 5 bases, with 12 bases between them. CDR3 DNA sequence: TGTGCCAGCAGCTTGTTCGGGAGACCTACCGGGGAGCTGTTTTTT. Protein sequence: CASSLFGRPTGELFF. Drawing the rest from reference TRBV5-6 and TRBJ2-2, the complete variable domain is DAGVTQSPTHLIKTRGQQVTLRCSPKSGHDTVSWYQQALGQGPQFIFQYYEEEERQRGNFPDRFSGHQFPNYSSELNVNALLLGDSALYLCASSLFGRPTGELFFGEGSRLTVL.

The CDR3 sequence is CASRAGINYGYTF. Here the CDR3 DNA reads TGCGCCAGCAGGGCAGGGATCAACTATGGCTACACCTTC. The chain combines TRBV10-2 with TRBJ1-2; D is possibly TRBD1 (5 bases). Germline CDR1 and CDR2: WSHSY and SAAADI. V was cut by 6 bases and J by 2 bases, with 10 bases left in between. CDR3 length: 13 amino acids.

The chain has TRBV28 and TRBJ2-7; tentative D call: TRBD1 (6 bases). This CDR3 has 16 residues. The germline CDR1 and CDR2 sequences are MDHEN and SYDVKM. Deletions cut 5 bases from V and 5 bases from J, with 22 bases between. This CDR3 is CASSPPGAQSRDEQYF. The CDR3, as DNA: TGTGCCAGCAGTCCCCCAGGGGCTCAATCCAGGGACGAGCAGTACTTC.

Written as DNA, the CDR3 is TGTGCCAGCAGCTCGAACAGGGGGCGCGATGAAAAACTGTTTTTT. Its protein product is CASSSNRGRDEKLFF. The chain links TRBV7-8 to TRBJ1-4; 9 bases map to TRBD1. The CDR3 sequence is 15 residues long. V trimming: 4 bases; J trimming: 6 bases; junction bases outside the gene matches: 6. The V gene's germline CDR1 is SGHVS and CDR2 FQNEAQ.

This clone appeared a single time. The identical CDR3 is also encoded by other nucleotide sequences in the sample. This chain uses TRBV30 with TRBJ1-2, with a tentative D call TRBD1 (6 bases). Deletions cut 0 bases from V and 2 bases from J, with 7 bases between. This CDR3 is 13 amino acids long. Germline V gives CDR1 GTSNPN, CDR2 SVGIG (reference sequence). CDR3 nucleotides: TGTGCCTGGAGTGTAACAGGGAACTATGGCTACACCTTC. It translates to CAWSVTGNYGYTF.

The gene calls are TRBV5-1 and TRBJ2-7; 8 positions agree with TRBD1. V trimming: 3 bases; J trimming: 8 bases; junction bases outside the gene matches: 7. The CDR3 contains 13 residues. In germline, CDR1 is SGHRS, CDR2 YFSETQ. The DNA of the CDR3 is TGCGCCAGCAGCTCCCGACAGGGGCTGAAGCAGTACTTC. Residues: CASSSRQGLKQYF.

The chain has TRBV12-3 or TRBV12-4 and TRBJ1-4; unclear D gene. This CDR3 is built from 12 residues. The germline V and J ends were trimmed by 5 bases and 10 bases, with 11 bases remaining between them. The CDR3 protein is CASSLTEAKLFF. Here the CDR3 DNA reads TGTGCCAGCAGTCTCACCGAGGCAAAACTGTTTTTT.

This chain uses TRBV2 with TRBJ2-7, with D possibly being TRBD1 (5 bases). Trimming left V 8 bases short and J 0 bases short, with 14 bases between. The CDR3 loop spans 14 amino acids. The germline V gene encodes CDR1 SNHLY and CDR2 FYNNEI. The CDR3 region is CASFRASSSYEQYV. CDR3 nucleotide sequence: TGTGCCAGCTTCAGGGCGAGCTCCTCCTACGAGCAGTACGTC.

The rearrangement uses TRBV7-3 and TRBJ2-2; D is perhaps TRBD2 (6 bases). The germline CDR1 and CDR2 sequences are SGHTA and FQGTGA. Trimming cost V 1 base and J 7 bases, with 19 bases left between them. The CDR3 contains 17 residues. For the CDR3, the DNA is TGTGCCAGCAGCTTAATTGGTTCCTCTCCGGGGGTCGGGGAGCTGTTTTTT. Encoded protein: CASSLIGSSPGVGELFF.

The rearrangement uses TRBV7-9 and TRBJ2-7, with D perhaps matching TRBD1 (5 bases). CDR1 SEHNR and CDR2 FQNEAQ come from the germline V gene (reference sequence). V dropped 5 bases and J dropped 4 bases, with 18 bases sitting between them. The CDR3 consists of 15 residues. CDR3 DNA: TGTGCCAGCAGCCGACTTCAGGGTATCGGGTACGAGCAGTACTTC. Translation gives CASSRLQGIGYEQYF. Full variable domain (rest looked up from reference TRBV7-9 and TRBJ2-7): DTGVSQNPRHKITKRGQNVTFRCDPISEHNRLYWYRQTLGQGPEFLTYFQNEAQLEKSRLLSDRFSAERPKGSFSTLEIQRTEQGDSAMYLCASSRLQGIGYEQYFGPGTRLTVT.

The gene calls are TRBV7-9 and TRBJ2-1; the D gene is possibly TRBD1 (5 bases). Germline V lookup: CDR1 SEHNR, CDR2 FQNEAQ (reference sequence). The CDR3 runs to 12 residues. Trimming took 5 bases from V and 6 from J, leaving 8 bases between them. This CDR3 is CASSATVNEQFF. CDR3 nucleotides: TGTGCCAGCAGCGCGACAGTCAATGAGCAGTTCTTC. The full variable domain, in which reference TRBV7-9 and TRBJ2-1 provide the parts outside the CDR3, is DTGVSQNPRHKITKRGQNVTFRCDPISEHNRLYWYRQTLGQGPEFLTYFQNEAQLEKSRLLSDRFSAERPKGSFSTLEIQRTEQGDSAMYLCASSATVNEQFFGPGTRLTVL.

This clone was recorded only once. The V and J genes are TRBV7-3 and TRBJ2-3; 10 bases map to TRBD2. The CDR3 consists of 16 residues. The germline gives CDR1 SGHTA, CDR2 FQGTGA. J gave up 5 bases and V 5 bases, and 10 bases lay outside the gene matches. This chain's CDR3 is CASSPLAGLRGDTQYF. CDR3 coding DNA: TGTGCCAGCAGCCCACTAGCGGGACTACGGGGAGATACGCAGTATTTT.

The chain has TRBV28 and TRBJ1-5, with D tentatively TRBD1 (6 bases). V shed 1 base and J shed 3 bases, with 7 bases lying between them. The CDR3 contains 14 residues. The V gene's germline CDR1 is MDHEN and CDR2 SYDVKM. This CDR3 reads CASSLSGDNQPQHF. The CDR3 DNA reads as TGTGCCAGCAGTTTATCAGGGGACAATCAGCCCCAGCATTTT.

V and J are TRBV27 and TRBJ2-7, with TRBD1 identical over 11 bases. The CDR3 is made up of 17 amino acids. J lost 3 bases, V lost 6 bases, and 13 bases had no gene match. Germline V gene sequence: CDR1 MNHEY, CDR2 SMNVEV (reference sequence). The DNA of the CDR3 is TGTGCCAGCAGCCTCCGTCCACGAGGGACAGGGGGCTACGAGCAGTACTTC. As protein: CASSLRPRGTGGYEQYF.